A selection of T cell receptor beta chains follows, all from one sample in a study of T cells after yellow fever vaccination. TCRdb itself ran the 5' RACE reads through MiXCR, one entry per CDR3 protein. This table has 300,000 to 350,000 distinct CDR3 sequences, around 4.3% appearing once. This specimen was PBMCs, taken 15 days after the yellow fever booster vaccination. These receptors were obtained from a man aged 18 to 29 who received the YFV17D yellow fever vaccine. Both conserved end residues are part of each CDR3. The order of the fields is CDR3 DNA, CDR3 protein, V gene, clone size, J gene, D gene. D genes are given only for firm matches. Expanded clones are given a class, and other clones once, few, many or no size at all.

CDR3 DNA: TGCAGTGCTAAGTTGGATTGGCGGACCTACAATGAGCAGTTCTTC; CDR3 protein: CSAKLDWRTYNEQFF; V gene: TRBV20-1; clone size: many; J gene: TRBJ2-1; D gene: -
CDR3 DNA: TGCAGTGCTGAGAGGACTAGCGGGGGGCGCGAGACCCAGTACTTC; CDR3 protein: CSAERTSGGRETQYF; V gene: TRBV20-1; clone size: many; J gene: TRBJ2-5; D gene: TRBD2
CDR3 DNA: TGTGCCAGCTCACTCCCATCGGGGGGCGGCGCCGGGGAGCTGTTTTTT; CDR3 protein: CASSLPSGGGAGELFF; V gene: TRBV18; clone size: many; J gene: TRBJ2-2; D gene: -
CDR3 DNA: TGCAGTGCTAGAGGTATGGAGAAAAGCAATCAGCCCCAGCATTTT; CDR3 protein: CSARGMEKSNQPQHF; V gene: TRBV20-1; clone size: -; J gene: TRBJ1-5; D gene: -
CDR3 DNA: TGCGCCAGCAGCCAAGACGTTCTCTCGGGTTCACCCCTCCACTTT; CDR3 protein: CASSQDVLSGSPLHF; V gene: TRBV4-1; clone size: many; J gene: TRBJ1-6; D gene: -
CDR3 DNA: TGTGCCAGCAGACAACTTTGGAAAGGACTAGCGGGGGGGCCCGGGGAGACCCAGTACTTC; CDR3 protein: CASRQLWKGLAGGPGETQYF; V gene: TRBV3-1; clone size: -; J gene: TRBJ2-5; D gene: TRBD2
CDR3 DNA: TGTGCCAGCAGCCTTACAGTAGGATTAATCGGGGGCACAGATACGCAGTATTTT; CDR3 protein: CASSLTVGLIGGTDTQYF; V gene: TRBV7-9; clone size: -; J gene: TRBJ2-3; D gene: -
CDR3 DNA: TGTGCCAGCAGCCCTGGAGCAGGGGTGGAGACCCAGTACTTC; CDR3 protein: CASSPGAGVETQYF; V gene: TRBV14; clone size: -; J gene: TRBJ2-5; D gene: -
CDR3 DNA: TGTGCCAGCAGCCGAGAAGGGGTACACGAGCAGTACTTC; CDR3 protein: CASSREGVHEQYF; V gene: TRBV3-1; clone size: few; J gene: TRBJ2-7; D gene: -
CDR3 DNA: TGTGCCAGCAGTCGGGGCCCTACCGGGGAGCTGTTTTTT; CDR3 protein: CASSRGPTGELFF; V gene: TRBV6-2/TRBV6-3; clone size: once; J gene: TRBJ2-2; D gene: -
CDR3 DNA: TGTGCCAGAAGCTCCCACCAACAGAGACAGGAGTCAAATTCACCCCTCCACTTT; CDR3 protein: CARSSHQQRQESNSPLHF; V gene: TRBV5-3; clone size: few; J gene: TRBJ1-6; D gene: -
CDR3 DNA: TGTGCCAGCAGCCAAGACGGAGGACCCGCGGGGACCCAGTACTTC; CDR3 protein: CASSQDGGPAGTQYF; V gene: TRBV3-1; clone size: few; J gene: TRBJ2-5; D gene: -
CDR3 DNA: TGTGCCAGCAGTACGCGGGGGCTTGGTGGAAACACCATATATTTT; CDR3 protein: CASSTRGLGGNTIYF; V gene: TRBV7-2; clone size: many; J gene: TRBJ1-3; D gene: -
CDR3 DNA: TGTGCCAGCAGTGGACAGGGGCCGAACACTGAAGCTTTCTTT; CDR3 protein: CASSGQGPNTEAFF; V gene: TRBV6-2/TRBV6-3; clone size: few; J gene: TRBJ1-1; D gene: TRBD1
CDR3 DNA: TGTGCCAGCAGCTACCAAGCGGGGGGGCAAGAGACCCAGTACTTC; CDR3 protein: CASSYQAGGQETQYF; V gene: TRBV5-5; clone size: many; J gene: TRBJ2-5; D gene: TRBD2
CDR3 DNA: TGTGCCAGCAGCTTGGGACTAGCGGACTACAATGAGCAGTTCTTC; CDR3 protein: CASSLGLADYNEQFF; V gene: TRBV5-6; clone size: -; J gene: TRBJ2-1; D gene: TRBD2
CDR3 DNA: TGTGCCAGCAGCTTGGGGGACAGGGGATGGGCACCCCTCCACTTT; CDR3 protein: CASSLGDRGWAPLHF; V gene: TRBV7-9; clone size: -; J gene: TRBJ1-6; D gene: TRBD1
CDR3 DNA: TGTGCCAGCTCACGCGTCGGGGGCCTTTCCTACGAGCAGTACTTC; CDR3 protein: CASSRVGGLSYEQYF; V gene: TRBV18; clone size: many; J gene: TRBJ2-7; D gene: -
CDR3 DNA: TGTGCCAGCAGGACCTCGACCGGCCAGCCCCAGCATTTT; CDR3 protein: CASRTSTGQPQHF; V gene: TRBV6-5; clone size: many; J gene: TRBJ1-5; D gene: -
CDR3 DNA: TGTGCCACCAGCAGAGAGGAGGTAGGGGACAGGGCGATAGATACGCAGTATTTT; CDR3 protein: CATSREEVGDRAIDTQYF; V gene: TRBV15; clone size: few; J gene: TRBJ2-3; D gene: TRBD1
CDR3 DNA: TGTGCCAGCAGTTCGAGACAGGCGCAGCCCCAGCATTTT; CDR3 protein: CASSSRQAQPQHF; V gene: TRBV12-3/TRBV12-4; clone size: few; J gene: TRBJ1-5; D gene: -
CDR3 DNA: TGCAGTGCTAGAGATGGAGCGGCTCAAGAGACCCAGTACTTC; CDR3 protein: CSARDGAAQETQYF; V gene: TRBV20-1; clone size: -; J gene: TRBJ2-5; D gene: -
CDR3 DNA: TGTGCCAGCAGTTTCCCTCTGGAGACCCAGTACTTC; CDR3 protein: CASSFPLETQYF; V gene: TRBV6-1; clone size: many; J gene: TRBJ2-5; D gene: -
CDR3 DNA: TGTGCCAGCAGCCACCGGGCCAAGACCCCCGCTTACACTGAAGCTTTCTTT; CDR3 protein: CASSHRAKTPAYTEAFF; V gene: TRBV6-2/TRBV6-3; clone size: few; J gene: TRBJ1-1; D gene: -
CDR3 DNA: TGTGCCAGCAGTGACACTCAAGAGACCCAGTACTTC; CDR3 protein: CASSDTQETQYF; V gene: TRBV6-2/TRBV6-3; clone size: few; J gene: TRBJ2-5; D gene: -
CDR3 DNA: TGCAGTGCCCACAGGGGAGGGGAACCCCTCCACTTT; CDR3 protein: CSAHRGGEPLHF; V gene: TRBV20-1; clone size: many; J gene: TRBJ1-6; D gene: TRBD1
CDR3 DNA: TGTGCCAGCAGGCCGGACAGAATGAACACTGAAGCTTTCTTT; CDR3 protein: CASRPDRMNTEAFF; V gene: TRBV27; clone size: many; J gene: TRBJ1-1; D gene: -
CDR3 DNA: TGTGCCACCAGCAGAGCGGGCAGCGGGGCCACAGATACGCAGTATTTT; CDR3 protein: CATSRAGSGATDTQYF; V gene: TRBV15; clone size: many; J gene: TRBJ2-3; D gene: TRBD2
CDR3 DNA: TGCAGTGCAGGATCCCCGCTAGCGGGGCGGAGTGAGCAGTTCTTC; CDR3 protein: CSAGSPLAGRSEQFF; V gene: TRBV20-1; clone size: many; J gene: TRBJ2-1; D gene: TRBD2
CDR3 DNA: TGTGCCAGCAGCCCACAAGGGACAGCGAGGAACTATGGCTACACCTTC; CDR3 protein: CASSPQGTARNYGYTF; V gene: TRBV3-1; clone size: few; J gene: TRBJ1-2; D gene: TRBD1
CDR3 DNA: TGTGCCAGCAGCAAAGTCGTTGAAGATCAGCCCCAGCATTTT; CDR3 protein: CASSKVVEDQPQHF; V gene: TRBV21-1; clone size: few; J gene: TRBJ1-5; D gene: -
CDR3 DNA: TGTGCCAGCAGGACCTCTGGCCAGCCCCAGCATTTT; CDR3 protein: CASRTSGQPQHF; V gene: TRBV7-8; clone size: many; J gene: TRBJ1-5; D gene: -
CDR3 DNA: TGTGCCAGCAGTGGACAGGTTCGGACTGAAGCTTTCTTT; CDR3 protein: CASSGQVRTEAFF; V gene: TRBV25-1; clone size: few; J gene: TRBJ1-1; D gene: -
CDR3 DNA: TGTGCCAGCAGTGAGGGTACGGGGCCCACCAATGAGCAGTTCTTC; CDR3 protein: CASSEGTGPTNEQFF; V gene: TRBV6-1; clone size: many; J gene: TRBJ2-1; D gene: -
CDR3 DNA: TGTGCCAGCTCACCACCGGGAGGGTACAGCTACGAGCAGTACTTC; CDR3 protein: CASSPPGGYSYEQYF; V gene: TRBV18; clone size: -; J gene: TRBJ2-7; D gene: TRBD2
CDR3 DNA: TGTGCCAGCGGCGATCTGAACACTGAAGCTTTCTTT; CDR3 protein: CASGDLNTEAFF; V gene: TRBV6-5; clone size: many; J gene: TRBJ1-1; D gene: -
CDR3 DNA: TGTGCCAGCAGCTGGGCGAGTGAAGCTTTCTTT; CDR3 protein: CASSWASEAFF; V gene: TRBV11-1; clone size: -; J gene: TRBJ1-1; D gene: -
CDR3 DNA: TGTGCCAGCAGCTTAGGCGGGGGACGGGCAGATACGCAGTATTTT; CDR3 protein: CASSLGGGRADTQYF; V gene: TRBV7-2; clone size: many; J gene: TRBJ2-3; D gene: TRBD2
CDR3 DNA: TGCGCCAGCAGCCCAGGACAGGGTCATTCCTACGAGCAGTACTTC; CDR3 protein: CASSPGQGHSYEQYF; V gene: TRBV5-1; clone size: -; J gene: TRBJ2-7; D gene: TRBD1
CDR3 DNA: TGCAGTTGGGACAGGGGGCTTTCACCCCTCCACTTT; CDR3 protein: CSWDRGLSPLHF; V gene: TRBV20-1; clone size: -; J gene: TRBJ1-6; D gene: TRBD1
CDR3 DNA: TGTGCCAGCAGCTCGGGTAGCGGGGGAGGCACCGGGGAGCTGTTTTTT; CDR3 protein: CASSSGSGGGTGELFF; V gene: TRBV3-1; clone size: few; J gene: TRBJ2-2; D gene: TRBD2
CDR3 DNA: TGCGCCAGCAGTCCCTCCGCAGGGAATTATGTGGAGACCCAGTACTTC; CDR3 protein: CASSPSAGNYVETQYF; V gene: TRBV5-1; clone size: -; J gene: TRBJ2-5; D gene: -